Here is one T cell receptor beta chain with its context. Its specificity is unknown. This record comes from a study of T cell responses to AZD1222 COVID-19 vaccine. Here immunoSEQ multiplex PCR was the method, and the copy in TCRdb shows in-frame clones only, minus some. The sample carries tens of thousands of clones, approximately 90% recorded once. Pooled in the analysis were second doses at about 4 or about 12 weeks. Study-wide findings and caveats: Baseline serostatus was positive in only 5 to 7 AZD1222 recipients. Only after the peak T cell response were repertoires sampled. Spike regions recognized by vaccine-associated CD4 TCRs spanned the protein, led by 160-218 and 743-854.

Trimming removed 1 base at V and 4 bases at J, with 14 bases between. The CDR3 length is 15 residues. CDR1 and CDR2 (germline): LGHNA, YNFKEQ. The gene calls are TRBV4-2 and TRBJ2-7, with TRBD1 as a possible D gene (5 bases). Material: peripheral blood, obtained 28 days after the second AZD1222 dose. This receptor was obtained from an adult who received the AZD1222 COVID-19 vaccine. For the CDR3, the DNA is TGTGCCAGCAGCCAAGGAGTGGGGCCCTTTTACGAGCAGTACTTC. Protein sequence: CASSQGVGPFYEQYF.